The 12 T cell receptor beta chains below come from one sample, sequenced in a study of T cells in Graves' hyperthyroidism and ophthalmopathy (dated by TCRdb to the late 2010s). The library was generated by multiplex PCR. The instrument given in TCRdb is Illumina HiSeq 2000. The TCR beta CDR3 regions were amplified from RNA transcripts. A first-round RT-PCR of the TCR CDR3 used the HTBI primer set with the Qiagen OneStep RT-PCR kit. The public sequencing data were trimmed at Q25 with fastp and processed into clonotypes with MiXCR by TCRdb, which kept only in-frame beta chains. Rows matching on CDR3 protein sequence are summarized as one entry with the most common DNA and genes. The sample includes around 300,000 distinct CDR3 sequences, with 11% to 15% observed a single time. Around 23% of the sample lies in the top ten. The specimen was blood. These TCRs come from a woman aged 25 to 39 with Graves' hyperthyroidism.

The V gene is TRBV19, the J gene TRBJ1-5; TRBD1 matches at 10 bases. Germline CDR1 reads LNHDA; CDR2 reads SQIVND (reference sequence). Losses at the gene ends were 8 bases for V and 1 base for J; bases not matched to a gene: 8. The CDR3 length is 16 residues. This CDR3 reads CASSGRDRGSNQPQHF. The CDR3 bases are TGTGCCAGTTCCGGCCGGGACAGGGGAAGCAATCAGCCCCAGCATTTT.

The gene calls are TRBV19 and TRBJ1-1, with TRBD1 matching 8 bases. CDR1 LNHDA and CDR2 SQIVND come from the germline V gene (reference sequence). CDR3 length: 15 amino acids. Germline trimming cut 5 bases from V and 5 bases from J; bases unmatched to any gene: 10. The CDR3 region is CASSSLDRGFTEAFF. The CDR3 nucleotides read TGTGCCAGTAGTTCCCTCGACAGGGGATTTACTGAAGCTTTCTTT. The entire variable domain, with the rest obtained from reference TRBV19 and TRBJ1-1, is as follows: DGGITQSPKYLFRKEGQNVTLSCEQNLNHDAMYWYRQDPGQGLRLIYYSQIVNDFQKGDIAEGYSVSREKKESFPLTVTSAQKNPTAFYLCASSSLDRGFTEAFFGQGTRLTVV.

This clonotype was seen more than once but under ten times. The gene calls are TRBV7-9 and TRBJ2-1; no clear D gene. The germline CDR1 and CDR2 sequences are SEHNR and FQNEAQ (reference sequence). Trimming removed 3 bases at V and 8 bases at J, with 8 bases between. The CDR3 extends over 12 amino acids. CDR3 sequence reads: CASSFGVHEQFF. The DNA of the CDR3 is TGTGCCAGCAGCTTCGGAGTCCATGAGCAGTTCTTC.

The J gene is TRBJ2-6, the V gene TRBV29-1, with D unclear. The V end was cut by 3 bases, the J end by 2 bases, with 5 bases between. The germline V gene encodes CDR1 SQVTM and CDR2 ANQGSEA. The CDR3 has 13 amino acids. As DNA, the CDR3 is TGCAGCGTTGAGGCTGCTGGGGCCAACGTCCTGACTTTC. This encodes CSVEAAGANVLTF.

The chain uses TRBV12-3 or TRBV12-4 and TRBJ1-5; D is possibly TRBD1 (5 bases). The CDR3 spans 13 residues. The V end was cut by 8 bases, the J end by 6 bases, with 14 bases between. CDR3 protein: CASASRGAQPQHF. The CDR3 coding sequence is TGTGCCAGCGCTTCCCGCGGGGCTCAGCCCCAGCATTTT.

This clonotype was observed many times. The genes are TRBV28 and TRBJ1-4; unclear D gene. V was shortened by 3 bases and J by 6 bases, with 8 bases between the two germline ends. The CDR3 loop spans 13 amino acids. Germline CDR1 reads MDHEN; CDR2 reads SYDVKM. The CDR3 sequence is CASSLRTYEKLFF. The CDR3 region has the DNA TGTGCCAGCAGTTTGCGTACATATGAAAAACTGTTTTTT.

This clonotype was recorded many times. The V gene is TRBV11-2, the J gene TRBJ2-3; perhaps TRBD2 as D (5 bases). Germline V gene sequence: CDR1 SGHAT, CDR2 FQNNGV. V lost 6 bases and J 0 bases, leaving 13 bases between the germline ends. The CDR3 is 15 amino acids. The CDR3 DNA reads as TGTGCCAGCAGTTTTGCCGGAGGAAGCACAGATACGCAGTATTTT. Translation: CASSFAGGSTDTQYF.

This clonotype was observed at least ten times. The V call is TRBV11-2, the J call TRBJ2-5; TRBD1 agrees at 7 bases. With 4 bases clipped from V and 4 bases from J, the junction kept 9 bases outside the gene matches. The CDR3 runs to 15 residues. Per germline, CDR1 SGHAT and CDR2 FQNNGV. The CDR3 loop is CASSSGQPNGETQYF. CDR3 nucleotide sequence: TGTGCCAGCAGCTCGGGACAGCCGAATGGAGAGACCCAGTACTTC.

This clonotype came up many times. J is TRBJ2-1 and V is TRBV29-1; D possibly uses TRBD1 or TRBD2 (5 bases each). Trimming left V 4 bases short and J 7 bases short, with 5 bases between. CDR3 length equals 10 residues. Germline V gene lookup returns CDR1 SQVTM and CDR2 ANQGSEA. The DNA for the CDR3 is TGCAGCGTTGGGGGGAATGAGCAGTTCTTC. Translated, it gives CSVGGNEQFF.

This clonotype was detected only a few times. The chain carries TRBV7-2 and TRBJ1-6, with 7 bases matching TRBD1. The trim removed 2 bases at V and 6 bases at J, leaving 4 bases unmatched. This CDR3 comprises 15 residues. Germline loops: CDR1 SGHTA, CDR2 FQGNSA. CDR3 coding DNA: TGTGCCAGCAGCTTAAACAGGGGTGCTAATTCACCCCTCCACTTT. It specifies CASSLNRGANSPLHF.

This clonotype was detected many times. This rearrangement joins TRBV2 to TRBJ2-3; D might be TRBD1 (5 bases). Per germline, CDR1 SNHLY and CDR2 FYNNEI. V was cut by 3 bases and J by 0 bases, with 16 bases left in between. CDR3 length: 17 amino acids. CDR3 region: CASSERSTVTSTDTQYF. CDR3 nucleotide sequence: TGTGCCAGCAGTGAGAGATCGACAGTAACTAGCACAGATACGCAGTATTTT.

This clonotype has at least ten counts. Relative to the germline gene, one junction end is altered; a read error may explain this. The V and J genes are TRBV28 and TRBJ2-7, with D perhaps TRBD1 (5 bases). The CDR3 consists of 14 residues. CDR1 MDHEN and CDR2 SYDVKM come from the germline V gene. The CDR3 DNA follows: TGTGCCAACAGTTTATACACAGGAACCTACGAGCAGTACTTC. Protein: CANSLYTGTYEQYF. Combining the CDR3 with reference TRBV28 and TRBJ2-7 gives the whole variable domain DVKVTQSSRYLVKRTGEKVFLECVQDMDHENMFWYRQDPGLGLRLIYFSYDVKMKEKGDIPEGYSVSREKKERFSLILESASTNQTSMYLCANSLYTGTYEQYFGPGTRLTVT.